This entry is about one TCR beta chain. These data come from a study of beta chain features in type 1 diabetes. With 1 base removed from V and 1 base from J, the gap between germline ends came to 9 bases. CDR1 SGHRS and CDR2 YFSETQ come from the germline V gene. The CDR3 runs to 16 residues. Sequencing targeted expressed TCRB transcripts, as all isolated RNA had been reverse transcribed. Sequencing used immunoSEQ multiplex PCR; TCRdb keeps in-frame clones, though not all of them. The sample shows 300,000 or so clones, less than 10% of them seen only once. Source material: central memory CD4+ T cells from blood. The source is a woman aged 18-29 years in good health. The chain carries TRBV5-1 and TRBJ2-6; possible D gene TRBD1, 6 bases. The CDR3 nucleotides are TGCGCCAGCAGCTTGACAGGGCAGTCTGGGGCCAACGTCCTGACTTTC. As protein: CASSLTGQSGANVLTF.